This TCR beta chain was recorded in a study of cytotoxic CD8 clonotypes in ibrutinib-treated CLL. Study background: The study included roughly 10 relapsed/refractory and 15 treatment-naive patients; 17 had IGHV unmutated disease. Once treatment had gone on for a median of about twelve months, range 6 to 36, response samples were drawn.

Points from the study as a whole: Collection times varied between progressing and sustained-remission patients. Clonality measured at baseline exceeded age-matched healthy donors, tracking circulating CD8+ T-cell counts.

Sequencing used immunoSEQ multiplex PCR; TCRdb keeps in-frame clones, though not all of them. The profile covers around 140,000 clones, with approximately 80% appearing a single time and less than 8.5% taken by the ten largest. Per germline, CDR1 PRHDT and CDR2 FYEKMQ (reference sequence). The V and J ends lost 1 base and 5 bases respectively, with 8 bases between them. This CDR3 comprises 13 residues. Comments on this clone: Its cognate antigen is unknown.

This receptor was obtained from a human donor with chronic lymphocytic leukemia. This chain links TRBV13 with TRBJ2-5; D may be TRBD2 (6 bases). Specimen: PBMCs, collected after 36 months of ibrutinib treatment. This chain's CDR3 is CASSLAGDETQYF. The CDR3 nucleotides are TGTGCCAGCAGCTTAGCGGGAGATGAGACCCAGTACTTC.